The 21 T cell receptor beta chains below were found in one sample sequenced in a study of blood T cell repertoires in COVID-19. Assay used: immunoSEQ multiplex PCR; TCRdb lists only in-frame clones, some missing. Here the sample spans more than 60,000 clones, nearly 90% being singletons. Sequencing was carried out using peripheral blood. The receptors shown here come from a man aged 45-65 years with acute or convalescent COVID-19.

This chain joins TRBV5-6 and TRBJ2-1; D ambiguous. Germline CDR1 is SGHDT and CDR2 is YYEEEE. V was shortened by 0 bases and J by 0 bases, with 7 bases between the two germline ends. The CDR3 is 15 amino acids. The CDR3, as DNA: TGTGCCAGCAGCTTGGTCCCAGTCTCCTACAATGAGCAGTTCTTC. Its protein product is CASSLVPVSYNEQFF.

The J gene is TRBJ1-2, the V gene TRBV12-3 or TRBV12-4, with D possibly matching TRBD1 (5 bases). The CDR3 contains 11 residues. The V end was cut by 4 bases, the J end by 12 bases, with 12 bases between. The CDR3 coding sequence is TGTGCCAGCAGTTGGCAGGGAGGTCACACCTTC. Encoded protein: CASSWQGGHTF.

This rearrangement joins TRBV2 to TRBJ1-2; possibly TRBD1 for D (6 bases). This CDR3 comprises 14 residues. V dropped 5 bases and J dropped 4 bases, with 14 bases sitting between them. Germline-derived CDR1 and CDR2 are SNHLY and FYNNEI. The CDR3 nucleotides are TGTGCCAGCAGTTACGGACAGATCCCCTATGGCTACACCTTC. This codes for CASSYGQIPYGYTF. The full variable domain, completed using reference TRBV2 and TRBJ1-2, is EPEVTQTPSHQVTQMGQEVILRCVPISNHLYFYWYRQILGQKVEFLVSFYNNEISEKSEIFDDQFSVERPDGSNFTLKIRSTKLEDSAMYFCASSYGQIPYGYTFGSGTRLTVV.

V gene TRBV6-6 combines with J gene TRBJ2-1; the match to TRBD2 covers 11 bases. The germline V gene encodes CDR1 MNHNY and CDR2 SVGAGI (reference sequence). The J segment lost 0 bases and the V segment lost 6 bases, leaving 4 bases of the junction unmatched. The CDR3 loop spans 16 amino acids. CDR3 amino acids: CASSPTSGSSYNEQFF. The CDR3 DNA reads as TGTGCCAGCAGCCCCACTAGCGGGAGCTCCTACAATGAGCAGTTCTTC.

The chain couples TRBV19 to TRBJ1-6, with D possibly matching TRBD1 (5 bases). Looked up from germline, CDR1 is LNHDA and CDR2 is SQIVND (reference sequence). This CDR3 region has 14 residues. DNA of the CDR3: TGTGCAATTCGGGGGAGGGTAGTTAATTCACCCCTCCACTTT. Amino acid sequence: CAIRGRVVNSPLHF.

The J gene is TRBJ2-3, the V gene TRBV5-1; D is unresolved. The germline gives CDR1 SGHRS, CDR2 YFSETQ. The V and J ends lost 2 bases and 0 bases respectively, with 10 bases between them. The CDR3 has 15 residues. The CDR3 bases are TGCGCCAGCAGCTTCGGCGGTACTAGCACAGATACGCAGTATTTT. It translates to CASSFGGTSTDTQYF. Combining the CDR3 with reference TRBV5-1 and TRBJ2-3 gives the whole variable domain KAGVTQTPRYLIKTRGQQVTLSCSPISGHRSVSWYQQTPGQGLQFLFEYFSETQRNKGNFPGRFSGRQFSNSRSEMNVSTLELGDSALYLCASSFGGTSTDTQYFGPGTRLTVL.

V usage is TRBV4-1 and J usage is TRBJ2-5; TRBD2 matches at 14 bases. Trimming took 2 bases from V and 1 from J; bases not matched to a gene: 3. Germline CDR1 and CDR2: MGHRA and YSYEKL. The length of the CDR3 is 17 residues. In nucleotides, the CDR3 is TGCGCCAGCAGCCAACCCGGACTAGCGGGAGGCCAAGAGACCCAGTACTTC. Its protein is CASSQPGLAGGQETQYF.

The V and J genes are TRBV19 and TRBJ2-6, with TRBD2 matching over 7 bases. Trimming cost V 6 bases and J 1 base; bases outside gene matches: 9. Looked up from germline, CDR1 is LNHDA and CDR2 is SQIVND (reference sequence). The CDR3 runs to 17 residues. In DNA form, the CDR3 reads TGTGCCAGTAGAACCCCCGGCGGGGGATCTGGGGCCAACGTCCTGACTTTC. As protein: CASRTPGGGSGANVLTF.

V is TRBV7-9 and J is TRBJ1-1, with 7 bases fitting TRBD1. CDR1 is SEHNR, CDR2 FQNEAQ, per germline (reference sequence). With V trimmed by 5 bases and J by 1 base, 16 bases remained unmatched. The CDR3 is 18 residues long. CDR3 region: CASSQPRGDVGQNTEAFF. CDR3 nucleotide sequence: TGTGCCAGCAGCCAACCCAGGGGGGACGTGGGCCAGAACACTGAAGCTTTCTTT.

The chain employs TRBV5-1 and TRBJ2-5; D remains ambiguous. From germline, CDR1 is SGHRS and CDR2 YFSETQ. V was trimmed by 3 bases and J by 5 bases, leaving 5 bases between them. The CDR3 extends over 11 amino acids. CDR3 coding DNA: TGCGCCAGCAGCTCTAGGGAGACCCAGTACTTC. It specifies CASSSRETQYF.

The CDR3 reads CARSLEGEGGELFF. The CDR3 nucleotides read TGTGCCAGAAGCTTGGAGGGGGAGGGCGGGGAGCTGTTTTTT. This chain joins TRBV5-3 and TRBJ2-2; maybe TRBD2 (7 bases). TRBV5-3 is identified as an open reading frame with a role that is uncertain. The CDR3 has 14 residues. V was trimmed by 0 bases and J by 7 bases, leaving 10 bases between them.

The chain uses TRBV10-2 and TRBJ2-7; possibly TRBD1 for D (5 bases). There are 12 residues in the CDR3. V was shortened by 8 bases and J by 1 base, with 9 bases between the two germline ends. Germline V gene lookup returns CDR1 WSHSY and CDR2 SAAADI. CDR3 coding DNA: TGCGCCAGCGGATCAGGGTCCTACGAGCAGTACTTC. Its translation is CASGSGSYEQYF.

This rearrangement joins TRBV7-9 to TRBJ2-1; 10 bases agree with TRBD2. J gave up 1 base and V 2 bases, and 5 bases lay outside the gene matches. Germline CDR1 reads SEHNR; CDR2 reads FQNEAQ (reference sequence). This CDR3 has 17 residues. The CDR3 DNA reads TGTGCCAGCAGCTTACCGGGACTAGCGAAGTCCTACAATGAGCAGTTCTTC. It encodes CASSLPGLAKSYNEQFF. Using reference TRBV7-9 and TRBJ2-1 for the parts outside the CDR3, the full variable domain is DTGVSQNPRHKITKRGQNVTFRCDPISEHNRLYWYRQTLGQGPEFLTYFQNEAQLEKSRLLSDRFSAERPKGSFSTLEIQRTEQGDSAMYLCASSLPGLAKSYNEQFFGPGTRLTVL.

The rearrangement uses TRBV7-9 and TRBJ1-4, with D perhaps matching TRBD1 (6 bases). This CDR3 has 14 residues. Germline V CDR1 and CDR2: SEHNR, FQNEAQ (reference sequence). The ends were cut back, 5 bases at V and 4 bases at J, with 11 bases in the middle. The CDR3 loop reads CASSPGQYNEKLFF. The DNA of the CDR3 is TGTGCCAGCAGCCCTGGACAGTATAATGAAAAACTGTTTTTT.

The rearrangement joins TRBV7-2 to TRBJ2-7; 11 bases are shared with TRBD2. Germline CDR1 is SGHTA and CDR2 is FQGNSA. V dropped 3 bases and J dropped 7; count of bases not matched to a gene: 8. This CDR3 has 15 residues. The CDR3 DNA reads TGTGCCAGCAGCTTTTTAGCGGGAGGGGTTTGGGAGCAGTACTTC. Amino acids: CASSFLAGGVWEQYF.

The chain combines TRBV29-1 with TRBJ1-2; D is perhaps TRBD1 (6 bases). Germline-derived CDR1 and CDR2 are SQVTM and ANQGSEA. The germline V and J ends were trimmed by 4 bases and 1 base, with 10 bases remaining between them. The CDR3 consists of 13 residues. CDR3 bases: TGCAGCGTTGGGGAGGGGGTTAACTATGGCTACACCTTC. The encoded protein is CSVGEGVNYGYTF.

This chain uses TRBV5-1 with TRBJ1-5; D might be TRBD1 (5 bases). With 4 bases removed from V and 2 bases from J, the gap between germline ends came to 13 bases. In germline, CDR1 is SGHRS, CDR2 YFSETQ. The CDR3 totals 15 residues. The CDR3 nucleotides are TGCGCCAGCAGCCCGGTCGGGGGGGGCAATCAGCCCCAGCATTTT. Residues: CASSPVGGGNQPQHF.

The J gene is TRBJ2-2, the V gene TRBV21-1; TRBD2 is the table's D call and was not checked against the DNA. TRBV21-1 is flagged as a pseudogene. CDR3 length: 18 amino acids. The CDR3 here is CASSKGDSGSSDTGELFF. CDR3 nucleotide sequence: TGTGCCAGCAGCAAAGGTGATAGCGGGAGCTCGGACACCGGGGAGCTGTTTTTT.

The chain combines TRBV3-1 (or the pseudogene TRBV3-2) with TRBJ2-5; 8 bases map to TRBD2. Trimming took 1 base from V and 5 from J; bases not matched to a gene: 6. CDR3 size: 15 residues. Germline assignment: CDR1 LGHDT and CDR2 YNNKEL (reference sequence). CDR3 nucleotides: TGTGCCAGCAGCCAAGGCCCAGGGACTAGGGAGACCCAGTACTTC. Its translation is CASSQGPGTRETQYF.

V gene TRBV27 combines with J gene TRBJ1-1; perhaps TRBD1 as D (5 bases). CDR1 and CDR2 from the germline V gene are MNHEY and SMNVEV (reference sequence). This CDR3 is 13 amino acids long. The V gene lost 5 bases and the J gene lost 5 bases, with 12 bases spanning the gap. CDR3 bases: TGTGCCAGCAGTCCCCTGAGACAGACTGAAGCTTTCTTT. Translating gives CASSPLRQTEAFF.

The chain has TRBV5-6 and TRBJ1-2; TRBD1 matches 7 bases. This CDR3 contains 14 residues. V was pared by 2 bases and J by 7 bases, with 8 bases of the junction left unmatched. Germline lookup yields CDR1 SGHDT and CDR2 YYEEEE. The CDR3 DNA reads as TGTGCCAGCAGCTTCTTGAGTGCAGGGGGTGGCTACACCTTC. Its translation is CASSFLSAGGGYTF.